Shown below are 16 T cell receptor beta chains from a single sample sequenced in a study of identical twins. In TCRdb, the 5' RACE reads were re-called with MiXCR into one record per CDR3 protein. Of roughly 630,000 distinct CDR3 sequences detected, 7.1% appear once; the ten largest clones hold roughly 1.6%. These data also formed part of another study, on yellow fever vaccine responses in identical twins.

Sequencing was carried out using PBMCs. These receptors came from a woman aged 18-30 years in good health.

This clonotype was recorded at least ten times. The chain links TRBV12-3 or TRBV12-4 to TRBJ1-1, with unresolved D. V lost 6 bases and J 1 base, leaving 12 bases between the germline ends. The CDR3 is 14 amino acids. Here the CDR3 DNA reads TGTGCCAGCAGGCCGTTCGTGGGGAACACTGAAGCTTTCTTT. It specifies CASRPFVGNTEAFF.

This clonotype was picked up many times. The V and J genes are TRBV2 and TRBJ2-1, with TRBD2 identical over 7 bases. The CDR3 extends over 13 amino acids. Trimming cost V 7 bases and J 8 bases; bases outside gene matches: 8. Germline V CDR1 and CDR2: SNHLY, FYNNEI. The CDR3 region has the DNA TGTGCCAGCACTCCGACTAGCTCCGATGAGCAGTTCTTC. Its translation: CASTPTSSDEQFF.

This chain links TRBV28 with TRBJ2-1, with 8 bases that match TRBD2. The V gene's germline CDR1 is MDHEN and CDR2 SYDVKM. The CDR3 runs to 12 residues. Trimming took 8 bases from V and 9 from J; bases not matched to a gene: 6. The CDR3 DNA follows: TGTGCCAGCTCTAGCGGGTTGGGTGAGCAGTTCTTC. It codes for CASSSGLGEQFF.

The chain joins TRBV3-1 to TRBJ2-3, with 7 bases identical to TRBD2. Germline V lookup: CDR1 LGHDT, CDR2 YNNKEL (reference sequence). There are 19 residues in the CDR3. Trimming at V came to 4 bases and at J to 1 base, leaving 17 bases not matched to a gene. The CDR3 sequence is CASSPQLANTEEGTDTQYF. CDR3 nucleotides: TGTGCCAGCAGCCCACAACTAGCGAATACGGAGGAGGGCACAGATACGCAGTATTTT.

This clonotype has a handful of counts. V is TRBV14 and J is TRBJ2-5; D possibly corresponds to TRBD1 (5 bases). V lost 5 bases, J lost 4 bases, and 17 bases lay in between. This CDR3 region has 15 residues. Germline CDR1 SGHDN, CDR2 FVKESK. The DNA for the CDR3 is TGTGCCAGCAGCTACCAGGGTATCATGGGAGAGACCCAGTACTTC. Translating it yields CASSYQGIMGETQYF.

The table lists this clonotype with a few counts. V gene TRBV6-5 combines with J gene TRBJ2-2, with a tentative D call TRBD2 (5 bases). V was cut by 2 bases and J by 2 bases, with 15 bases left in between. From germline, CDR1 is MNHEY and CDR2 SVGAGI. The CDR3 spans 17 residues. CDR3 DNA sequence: TGTGCCAGCAGTTACGATATAGCCCGACTAAACACCGGGGAGCTGTTTTTT. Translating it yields CASSYDIARLNTGELFF.

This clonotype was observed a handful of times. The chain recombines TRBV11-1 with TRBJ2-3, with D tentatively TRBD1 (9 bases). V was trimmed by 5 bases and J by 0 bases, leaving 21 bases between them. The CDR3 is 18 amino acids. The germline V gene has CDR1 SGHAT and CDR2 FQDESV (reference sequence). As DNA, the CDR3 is TGTGCCAGCAGCCTACAGGGGGCCCCTAGCGGGAGCACAGATACGCAGTATTTT. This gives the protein CASSLQGAPSGSTDTQYF.

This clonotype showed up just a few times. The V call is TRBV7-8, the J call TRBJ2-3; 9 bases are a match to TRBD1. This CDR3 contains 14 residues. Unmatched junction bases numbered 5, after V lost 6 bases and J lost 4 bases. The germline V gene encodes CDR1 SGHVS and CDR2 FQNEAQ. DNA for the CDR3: TGTGCCAGCAGAAACACAGGGGGCCCAGATACGCAGTATTTT. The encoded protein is CASRNTGGPDTQYF.

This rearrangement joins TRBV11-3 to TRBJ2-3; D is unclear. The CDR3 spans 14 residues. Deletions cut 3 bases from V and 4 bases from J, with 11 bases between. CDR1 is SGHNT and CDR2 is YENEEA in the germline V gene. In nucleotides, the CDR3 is TGTGCCAGCAGCTTGAAGAGAACGGCAGATACGCAGTATTTT. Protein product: CASSLKRTADTQYF.

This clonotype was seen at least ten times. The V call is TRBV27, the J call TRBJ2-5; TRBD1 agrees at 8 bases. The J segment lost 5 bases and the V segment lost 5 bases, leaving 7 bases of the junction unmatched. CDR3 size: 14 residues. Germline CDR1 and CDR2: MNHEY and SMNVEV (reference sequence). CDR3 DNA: TGTGCCAGCAGTCCAGGGGGCCACGGTGAGACCCAGTACTTC. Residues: CASSPGGHGETQYF.

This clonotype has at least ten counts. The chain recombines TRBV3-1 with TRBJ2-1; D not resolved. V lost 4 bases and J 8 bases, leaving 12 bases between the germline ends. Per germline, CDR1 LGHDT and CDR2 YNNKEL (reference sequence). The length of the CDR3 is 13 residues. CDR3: CASSLQRAHEQFF. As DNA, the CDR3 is TGTGCCAGCAGCCTCCAAAGGGCCCATGAGCAGTTCTTC.

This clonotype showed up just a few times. The CDR3 sequence: CASSFSPQMNAYEQYF. CDR3 DNA: TGTGCCAGCAGTTTCTCTCCCCAGATGAATGCCTACGAGCAGTACTTC. The rearrangement joins TRBV28 to TRBJ2-7; no definite D call. The CDR3 consists of 16 residues. Trimming pared 3 bases from V and 2 bases from J, leaving 17 bases between. The germline gives CDR1 MDHEN, CDR2 SYDVKM. Variable domain in full (rest from reference TRBV28 and TRBJ2-7): DVKVTQSSRYLVKRTGEKVFLECVQDMDHENMFWYRQDPGLGLRLIYFSYDVKMKEKGDIPEGYSVSREKKERFSLILESASTNQTSMYLCASSFSPQMNAYEQYFGPGTRLTVT.

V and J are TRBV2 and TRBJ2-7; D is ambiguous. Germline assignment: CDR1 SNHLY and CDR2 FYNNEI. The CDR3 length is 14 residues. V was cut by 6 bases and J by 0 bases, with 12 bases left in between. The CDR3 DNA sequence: TGTGCCAGCAGGAGGACCGACACCTCCTACGAGCAGTACTTC. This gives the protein CASRRTDTSYEQYF.

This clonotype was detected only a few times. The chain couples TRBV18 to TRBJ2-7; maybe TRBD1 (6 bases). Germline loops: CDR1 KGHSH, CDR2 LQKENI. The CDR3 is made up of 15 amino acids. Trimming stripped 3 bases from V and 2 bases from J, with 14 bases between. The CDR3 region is CASSPGIQGTYEQYV. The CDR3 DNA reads TGTGCCAGCTCACCGGGCATACAGGGAACCTACGAGCAGTACGTC.

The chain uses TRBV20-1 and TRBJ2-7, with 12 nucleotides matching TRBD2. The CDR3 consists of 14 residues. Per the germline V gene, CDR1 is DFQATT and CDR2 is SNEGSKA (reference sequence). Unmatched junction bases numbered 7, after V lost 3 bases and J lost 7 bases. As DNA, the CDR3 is TGCAGTGCTAGGCCCGGGGGACTAGCGGGTGAGCAGTACTTC. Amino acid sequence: CSARPGGLAGEQYF.

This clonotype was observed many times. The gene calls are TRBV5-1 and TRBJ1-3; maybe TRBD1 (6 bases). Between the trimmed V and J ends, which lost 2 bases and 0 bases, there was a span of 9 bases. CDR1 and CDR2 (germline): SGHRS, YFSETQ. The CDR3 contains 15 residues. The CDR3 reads CASSFGQNSGNTIYF. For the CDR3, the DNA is TGCGCCAGCAGCTTCGGACAGAACTCTGGAAACACCATATATTTT.